A selection of T cell receptor beta chains follows, all from one sample in a study of shared clonotypes between healthy human individuals. Generated by immunoSEQ multiplex PCR, the TCRdb table keeps only in-frame clones and is missing some. Of about 1,500,000 clones in the sample, roughly 97% were seen once. What was sequenced was naive CD4+ T cells sorted from blood. The receptors originated from a man aged 25-45 years in good health. Both conserved end residues are part of each CDR3. The D gene is left open where the match is weak. Rows may omit the clone size; those that give it use once, few, many or a size class.

>TRBJ1-1|TRBV5-6|.|.
CASSSRERGPNTEAFF
TGTGCCAGCAGCTCCAGAGAGAGAGGCCCTAACACTGAAGCTTTCTTT
>TRBJ2-7|TRBV6-5|.|.
CASRPSAGALYEQYF
TGTGCCAGCAGACCTTCGGCGGGTGCACTCTACGAGCAGTACTTC
>TRBJ1-1|TRBV18|.|.
CASSPIHLDAPNTEAFF
TGTGCCAGCTCACCCATACACCTGGACGCACCGAACACTGAAGCTTTCTTT
>TRBJ2-5|TRBV7-3|TRBD1|once
CASSPKQGAKTQYF
TGTGCCAGCAGCCCCAAACAGGGGGCAAAGACCCAGTACTTC
>TRBJ1-5|TRBV4-1|.|.
CASSQLQGQSQPQHF
TGCGCCAGCAGCCAATTGCAGGGGCAGAGTCAGCCCCAGCATTTT
>TRBJ1-2|TRBV6-1|.|.
CASRRADSVNYGYTF
TGTGCCAGCAGGAGAGCGGACAGCGTTAACTATGGCTACACCTTC
>TRBJ2-2|TRBV5-4|.|.
CASSLATGELFF
TGTGCCAGCAGCTTGGCAACCGGGGAGCTGTTTTTT
>TRBJ2-7|TRBV28|.|.
CASSIPGDEQYF
TGTGCCAGCAGTATCCCGGGGGACGAGCAGTACTTC
>TRBJ2-6|TRBV27|TRBD1|.
CATGTGGFGANVLTF
TGTGCCACCGGGACAGGGGGTTTCGGGGCCAACGTCCTGACTTTC
>TRBJ2-2|TRBV6-5|.|.
CASRPGGGPGELFF
TGTGCCAGCAGACCAGGAGGGGGGCCCGGGGAGCTGTTTTTT
>TRBJ2-2|TRBV7-6|TRBD2|.
CASSLALAGGTGELFF
TGTGCCAGCAGCTTAGCCCTAGCGGGAGGAACCGGGGAGCTGTTTTTT
>TRBJ2-7|TRBV5-1|TRBD2|.
CASSGALAGNLIYYEQYF
TGCGCCAGCAGCGGGGCCCTAGCGGGAAACCTGATATATTACGAGCAGTACTTC
>TRBJ1-3|TRBV10-3|.|.
CAISRQISGNTIYF
TGTGCCATCAGTCGACAGATCTCTGGAAACACCATATATTTT
>TRBJ1-2|TRBV6-9|.|.
CASSYLPLGAYGYTF
TGTGCCAGCAGTTACCTGCCACTGGGGGCCTATGGCTACACCTTC
>TRBJ2-5|TRBV9|.|.
CASSANGGTQYF
TGTGCCAGCAGCGCCAACGGGGGGACCCAGTACTTC
>TRBJ2-1|TRBV9|.|.
CASSLRTFYNEQFF
TGTGCCAGCTCCCTTCGGACTTTCTACAATGAGCAGTTCTTC
>TRBJ2-3|TRBV7-6|.|.
CASSVRGSTDTQYF
TGTGCCAGCAGTGTGCGTGGGAGCACAGATACGCAGTATTTT
>TRBJ2-1|TRBV5-5|.|.
CASSPEVLVGSYNEQFF
TGTGCCAGCAGCCCGGAGGTGTTGGTTGGCTCCTACAATGAGCAGTTCTTC
>TRBJ1-5|TRBV19|TRBD1|once
CASSIAMGQGSQPQHF
TGTGCCAGTAGTATAGCTATGGGACAGGGAAGTCAGCCCCAGCATTTT
>TRBJ1-2|TRBV28|.|.
CASSNPRAYGYTF
TGTGCCAGCAGTAACCCCAGGGCCTATGGCTACACCTTC
>TRBJ2-1|TRBV9|TRBD2|.
CASSVEGLAGAVGYRGEQFF
TGTGCCAGCAGCGTGGAGGGACTAGCGGGTGCGGTCGGGTATAGGGGTGAGCAGTTCTTC
>TRBJ2-1|TRBV11-2|.|.
CASSPLTGLYNEQFF
TGTGCCAGCAGCCCTTTAACAGGGCTTTACAATGAGCAGTTCTTC
>TRBJ2-1|TRBV10-3|TRBD2|.
CAINRLAGVDEQFF
TGTGCCATCAATAGACTAGCGGGAGTAGATGAGCAGTTCTTC
>TRBJ1-4|TRBV2|.|.
CASKAGTQNEKLFF
TGTGCCAGCAAAGCCGGGACCCAGAATGAAAAACTGTTTTTT
>TRBJ2-7|TRBV7-2|.|.
CASSLDGISPYEQYF
TGTGCCAGCAGCTTAGACGGGATAAGTCCCTACGAGCAGTACTTC
>TRBJ1-2|TRBV4-1|TRBD1|.
CASSARDRGLNYGYTF
TGCGCCAGCAGCGCCCGGGACAGGGGGCTTAACTATGGCTACACCTTC
>TRBJ1-3|TRBV28|.|.
CASSKKGGASGNTIYF
TGTGCCAGCAGTAAAAAGGGGGGAGCCTCTGGAAACACCATATATTTT
>TRBJ2-2|TRBV28|TRBD2|.
CATLAGENTGELFF
TGTGCCACCTTAGCGGGAGAGAACACCGGGGAGCTGTTTTTT
>TRBJ2-5|TRBV6-5|.|.
CASRTFQETQYF
TGTGCCAGCCGGACTTTCCAAGAGACCCAGTACTTC
>TRBJ1-1|TRBV7-2|.|.
CASSLGGLQIEAFF
TGTGCCAGCAGCTTAGGTGGGTTGCAAATTGAAGCTTTCTTT
>TRBJ2-3|TRBV28|TRBD2|.
CASSFGTSGSKDTQYF
TGTGCCAGCAGTTTTGGGACTAGCGGGAGTAAGGATACGCAGTATTTT
>TRBJ2-1|TRBV11-2|.|.
CASSQDSWQEQFF
TGTGCCAGCAGCCAGGACAGTTGGCAGGAGCAGTTCTTC
>TRBJ1-2|TRBV28|TRBD1|.
CASRTGTGYGYTF
TGTGCCAGCAGAACAGGGACAGGCTATGGCTACACCTTC
>TRBJ2-7|TRBV15|.|.
CATSREGGGVYEQYF
TGTGCCACCAGCAGAGAAGGGGGGGGCGTCTACGAGCAGTACTTC
>TRBJ1-1|TRBV11-2|.|.
CASSLVLGVNTEAFF
TGTGCCAGCAGCTTAGTTCTCGGGGTGAACACTGAAGCTTTCTTT
>TRBJ1-3|TRBV5-1|.|once
CASSTVGLSGNTIYF
TGCGCCAGCAGCACCGTTGGATTATCTGGAAACACCATATATTTT
>TRBJ2-3|TRBV29-1|.|.
CSVDSRGPSTDTQYF
TGCAGCGTTGACTCGCGGGGCCCTAGCACAGATACGCAGTATTTT
>TRBJ2-3|TRBV18|.|.
CASSPIPDTQYF
TGTGCCAGCTCACCAATCCCAGATACGCAGTATTTT
>TRBJ2-5|TRBV6-5|TRBD1|.
CASSGYRGVETQYF
TGTGCCAGCAGTGGATACAGGGGAGTAGAGACCCAGTACTTC
>TRBJ2-7|TRBV11-2|TRBD2|.
CASSLRLAGAWGYEQYF
TGTGCCAGCAGCTTGAGACTAGCGGGGGCGTGGGGCTACGAGCAGTACTTC
>TRBJ2-7|TRBV7-2|.|.
CASSTGYEQYF
TGTGCCAGCAGCACCGGCTACGAGCAGTACTTC
>TRBJ2-1|TRBV29-1|.|.
CSVLPRDIHNEQFF
TGCAGCGTTCTCCCCCGCGACATCCACAATGAGCAGTTCTTC
>TRBJ1-4|TRBV29-1|.|.
CSVDPREGNEKLFF
TGCAGCGTTGACCCCAGGGAAGGTAATGAAAAACTGTTTTTT
>TRBJ2-6|TRBV15|TRBD1|.
CATSLDRGLRGANVLTF
TGTGCCACCAGCCTGGACAGGGGGCTTAGGGGGGCCAACGTCCTGACTTTC
>TRBJ1-1|TRBV9|.|.
CASSVNGGTEAFF
TGTGCCAGCAGCGTAAACGGTGGCACTGAAGCTTTCTTT
>TRBJ2-7|TRBV5-1|TRBD1|.
CASSLSGTGRYDEQYF
TGCGCCAGCAGCTTGTCTGGGACAGGGAGGTATGACGAGCAGTACTTC
>TRBJ2-2|TRBV6-4|.|.
CASSDHPEVGELFF
TGTGCCAGCAGTGACCACCCTGAGGTCGGGGAGCTGTTTTTT
>TRBJ2-3|TRBV6-1|.|once
CASSELAESDTQYF
TGTGCCAGCAGTGAGCTAGCCGAATCAGATACGCAGTATTTT
>TRBJ2-7|TRBV7-3|.|.
CASSLSWYEQYF
TGTGCCAGCAGCCTCAGCTGGTACGAGCAGTACTTC
>TRBJ2-1|TRBV21-1|.|.
CASSKLELAGVCYNEQFF
TGTGCCAGCAGCAAGCTCGAGCTGGCGGGAGTTTGCTACAATGAGCAGTTCTTC
>TRBJ2-3|TRBV5-1|.|.
CASSFSGGTDTQYF
TGCGCCAGCAGCTTTAGTGGGGGCACAGATACGCAGTATTTT